This T cell receptor (beta chain) originates from a study of identical twins. Findings and limits, study-wide: Shared out-of-frame alpha sequences (those common to twins) showed excess low generation probability.

Of note for this clonotype: Its target is not known.

It was template switching that added a universal primer site, and there were unique molecular identifiers on the cDNA. TCRdb processed the 5' RACE reads anew with MiXCR; each CDR3 protein has one entry. The sample lists 1.5 million to 2 million distinct CDR3 sequences, under 35% seen once, with about 0.27% in the top ten. This CDR3 is 14 amino acids long. The trim removed 2 bases at V and 4 bases at J, leaving 6 bases unmatched. The germline V gene has CDR1 DFQATT and CDR2 SNEGSKA (reference sequence). The sequencing input was cord blood. This sequence joins TRBV20-1 and TRBJ2-5; 8 bases are a match to TRBD1. This TCR came from a newborn girl in good health. The CDR3 nucleotides are TGCAGTGCTAGAAGTAGGACAGGGCGAGAGACCCAGTACTTC. This translates into CSARSRTGRETQYF.